Each of the 7 T cell receptor beta chains below was sequenced from the same sample in a study of blood T cell repertoires in COVID-19. Sequenced by immunoSEQ multiplex PCR; TCRdb stores in-frame clones only, minus some. The data hold 140,000 to 150,000 clones, with 80% to 85% observed a single time. Sequenced: PBMCs or T cells enriched from blood (not recorded which). The receptors shown here come from a woman aged 50 to 60 who had been exposed to COVID-19.

A few counts support this clone. This sequence joins TRBV10-1 and TRBJ2-2, with 10 bases aligning to TRBD2. The CDR3 runs 16 residues. The V and J ends lost 6 bases and 4 bases, in that order; junction bases with no gene match: 8. The V gene's germline CDR1 is WNHNN and CDR2 SYGVQD (reference sequence). The CDR3 spells CASRPGAGGGTGELFF. The CDR3 nucleotides read TGCGCCAGCAGGCCCGGAGCGGGAGGGGGCACCGGGGAGCTGTTTTTT.

This clone was observed a single time. At one end the junction does not follow the germline gene, possibly because of a read error. The CDR3 loop reads CAISESTFRPDF. DNA of the CDR3: TGTGCCATCAGTGAGTCGACTTTTCGACCGGACTTC. The chain combines TRBV10-3 with TRBJ1-2; D is unclear. There are 12 residues in the CDR3. The germline V gene has CDR1 ENHRY and CDR2 SYGVKD.

V usage is TRBV11-2 and J usage is TRBJ2-7, with 11 bases matching TRBD2. From germline, CDR1 is SGHAT and CDR2 FQNNGV. The CDR3 extends over 15 amino acids. V gave up 0 bases and J gave up 10 bases; unmatched junction bases: 8. This chain's CDR3 is CASSLDGTSGSRQYF. CDR3 in DNA: TGTGCCAGCAGCTTAGATGGGACTAGCGGATCGAGACAGTACTTC.

V is TRBV7-8 and J is TRBJ1-5; D gene uncertain. V dropped 3 bases and J dropped 12 bases, with 15 bases sitting between them. Germline-derived CDR1 and CDR2 are SGHVS and FQNEAQ. The CDR3 sequence is 13 residues long. The CDR3 reads CASSFRSGWLQHF. The CDR3 DNA reads TGTGCCAGCAGCTTCCGATCCGGGTGGCTCCAGCATTTT.

The chain links TRBV9 to TRBJ2-1, with TRBD2 matching over 9 bases. The germline V gene encodes CDR1 SGDLS and CDR2 YYNGEE. The CDR3 covers 17 residues. Trimming removed 0 bases from V and 2 bases from J; junction bases left unmatched: 6. CDR3 nucleotide sequence: TGTGCCAGCAGCGTAGACGCGGGGGGGCTTACCTACAATGAGCAGTTCTTC. As protein: CASSVDAGGLTYNEQFF.

V usage is TRBV13 and J usage is TRBJ1-2; TRBD1 matches at 8 bases. The CDR3 is 16 residues long. In germline, CDR1 is PRHDT, CDR2 FYEKMQ (reference sequence). V lost 5 bases, J lost 8 bases, and 16 bases stayed unmatched. The CDR3 sequence is CASSPDRAWRGVGYTF. The DNA for the CDR3 is TGTGCCAGCAGCCCGGACAGGGCCTGGCGCGGTGTCGGCTACACCTTC.

This sequence joins TRBV25-1 and TRBJ1-3, with 8 bases that match TRBD1. The germline gives CDR1 MGHDK, CDR2 SYGVNS. The CDR3 covers 14 residues. V gave up 6 bases and J gave up 2 bases; unmatched junction bases: 3. The CDR3 bases are TGTGCCAGCAGGCGGACAGGGACTGGAAACACCATATATTTT. This encodes CASRRTGTGNTIYF.